This T cell receptor beta chain was found in a study of somatic mutations in cytotoxic T cells in rheumatoid arthritis. Method: immunoSEQ multiplex PCR; TCRdb's copy keeps in-frame clones and lacks some. The sample has about 19,000 clones, around four fifths seen once. The germline gives CDR1 SGDLS, CDR2 YYNGEE. The length of the CDR3 is 13 residues. Trimming cost V 3 bases and J 3 bases, with 7 bases left between them. General study results and limits: Any difference in CD8+ T-cell clonality between patients who had rheumatoid arthritis and healthy controls who were age-matched was not statistically significant. Nobody adjusted the slight TRBV07 underrepresentation in rheumatoid arthritis patients for multiple comparisons.

As regards this clone: Its target is unknown.

Sequencing input: CD8+ T cells sorted from blood. This sequence joins TRBV9 and TRBJ1-5; D ambiguous. The TCR was taken from an adult with rheumatoid arthritis. The DNA of the CDR3 is TGTGCCAGCAGCGCCGACCACAATCAGCCCCAGCATTTT. Amino acid sequence: CASSADHNQPQHF.